Listed here are 6 T cell receptor beta chains from one sample, sequenced in a study of PD-L1 blockade in urothelial cancer. The assay was immunoSEQ multiplex PCR, and TCRdb's table has in-frame clones only and misses some. This table has tens of thousands of clones, about 87% appearing once. The sequenced sample was PBMCs, obtained around atezolizumab (anti-PD-L1) treatment. The receptors here all came from a man between 45 and 60 years old with urothelial cancer.

J is TRBJ2-3 and V is TRBV5-1; D is possibly TRBD1 (5 bases). The CDR3 has 15 amino acids. Germline V CDR1 and CDR2: SGHRS, YFSETQ. Trimming removed 2 bases from V and 5 bases from J, with 15 bases in between. The CDR3 sequence is CASSLSALRGDTQYF. CDR3 nucleotide sequence: TGCGCCAGCAGCTTATCGGCCCTTAGGGGAGATACGCAGTATTTT.

V gene TRBV7-9 combines with J gene TRBJ1-1; maybe TRBD1 (6 bases). CDR3 length: 14 residues. Germline CDR1 and CDR2: SEHNR and FQNEAQ (reference sequence). V lost 5 bases and J 1 base, leaving 11 bases between the germline ends. For the CDR3, the DNA is TGTGCCAGCAGCATAGGACAGACGAACACTGAAGCTTTCTTT. Translating it yields CASSIGQTNTEAFF.

The chain links TRBV5-4 to TRBJ2-7; TRBD2 is a possible D gene (5 bases). V was cut by 4 bases and J by 2 bases, with 16 bases left in between. Germline values: CDR1 SGHNT, CDR2 YYREEE (reference sequence). The CDR3 spans 15 residues. The CDR3, as DNA: TGTGCCAGCAGCCCCTCGATTTCTAGCACCTACGAGCAGTACTTC. Protein sequence: CASSPSISSTYEQYF.

The chain employs TRBV6-5 and TRBJ2-7; 8 bases fit TRBD1. Germline V CDR1 and CDR2: MNHEY, SVGAGI. This CDR3 region has 13 residues. The V and J ends lost 2 bases and 3 bases, in that order; junction bases with no gene match: 0. CDR3 bases: TGTGCCAGCAGTTACGACAGGGGCTACGAGCAGTACTTC. This codes for CASSYDRGYEQYF.

The chain has TRBV27 and TRBJ2-3; TRBD1 agrees at 8 bases. V lost 5 bases to trimming and J lost 0 bases; unmatched junction nucleotides: 7. The germline gives CDR1 MNHEY, CDR2 SMNVEV (reference sequence). The CDR3 is 16 residues long. CDR3 bases: TGTGCCAGCAGTCCGCGGACAGGGTCTAGCACAGATACGCAGTATTTT. Its protein product is CASSPRTGSSTDTQYF.

The V call is TRBV6-1, the J call TRBJ1-5, with 9 bases fitting TRBD1. Germline CDR1 reads MNHNS; CDR2 reads SASEGT. The ends lost 2 bases at V and 7 bases at J; junction bases unmatched: 9. CDR3 length: 16 residues. This CDR3 is CASSELPGQGRQPQHF. Here the CDR3 DNA reads TGTGCCAGCAGTGAACTGCCGGGACAGGGAAGACAGCCCCAGCATTTT.